The 26 T cell receptor beta chains given below trace back to one sample, sequenced in a study of vaccination effects on CD4 cells after COVID-19. Culturing for 10 to 11 days preceded CD4+ T cell isolation. The method was immunoSEQ multiplex PCR; TCRdb's version includes in-frame clones alone and lacks a portion of them. The sample comprises around 37,000 clones, around 79% of which are singletons, and 2.5% to 3.5% rests with the top ten. No antigen has been identified for these receptors. The sample was CD4+ T cells from PBMCs cultured without peptide, taken before COVID-19 vaccination. The receptors here all came from a human donor who received a COVID-19 vaccine.

The CDR3 DNA follows: TGTGCCAGCAGTTCCGATTTTTTCACTGAAGCTTTCTTT. This sequence encodes CASSSDFFTEAFF. The rearrangement links TRBV12-3 or TRBV12-4 to TRBJ1-1, with D unresolved. This CDR3 has 13 residues. Trimming took 4 bases from V and 4 from J, leaving 10 bases between them.

The chain couples TRBV5-5 to TRBJ2-7; D call uncertain. This CDR3 has 15 residues. In germline, CDR1 is SGHKS, CDR2 YYEKEE (reference sequence). Trimming removed 0 bases from V and 5 bases from J, with 15 bases in between. The CDR3 sequence is CASSLAVNPSDEQYF. CDR3 DNA sequence: TGTGCCAGCAGCTTGGCTGTTAACCCCTCGGACGAGCAGTACTTC.

This clone has a single count. This chain links TRBV5-1 with TRBJ2-2, with 7 nucleotides matching TRBD1. After removal of 4 bases from V and 7 bases from J, the junction contained 7 bases not matched to a gene. This CDR3 has 14 residues. Germline lookup yields CDR1 SGHRS and CDR2 YFSETQ. CDR3 sequence: CASSRQGMVGELFF. CDR3 sequence (DNA): TGCGCCAGCAGCCGACAGGGAATGGTCGGGGAGCTGTTTTTT. Full variable domain (rest looked up from reference TRBV5-1 and TRBJ2-2): KAGVTQTPRYLIKTRGQQVTLSCSPISGHRSVSWYQQTPGQGLQFLFEYFSETQRNKGNFPGRFSGRQFSNSRSEMNVSTLELGDSALYLCASSRQGMVGELFFGEGSRLTVL.

CDR3 sequence reads: CASSPGLHRGGNQPQHF. The CDR3 region has the DNA TGTGCCAGCAGTCCCGGGCTCCACAGGGGTGGCAATCAGCCCCAGCATTTT. The V call is TRBV2, the J call TRBJ1-5, with 7 bases identical to TRBD1. Per the germline V gene, CDR1 is SNHLY and CDR2 is FYNNEI. This CDR3 spans 17 amino acids. The V gene end was trimmed by 5 bases and the J gene end by 2 bases; junction bases not matched to a gene: 12.

This clone was counted a few times. The CDR3 here is CASSQDLGGYTF. CDR3 nucleotides: TGCGCCAGCAGCCAAGATCTAGGTGGCTACACCTTC. The chain uses TRBV4-1 and TRBJ1-2; D not certain. Trimming cost V 0 bases and J 7 bases, with 6 bases left between them. Germline values: CDR1 MGHRA, CDR2 YSYEKL. This CDR3 spans 12 amino acids.

The chain combines TRBV20-1 with TRBJ2-7, with D tentatively TRBD1 (5 bases). Trimming removed 5 bases at V and 7 bases at J, with 12 bases between. This CDR3 has 11 residues. The V gene's germline CDR1 is DFQATT and CDR2 SNEGSKA (reference sequence). In DNA form, the CDR3 reads TGCAGTGCTCAGGGCCCCCTGGAGCAGTACTTC. Residues: CSAQGPLEQYF.

This clone was found a few times. The gene calls are TRBV9 and TRBJ2-7, with 10 nucleotides matching TRBD1. Losses at the gene ends were 0 bases for V and 3 bases for J; bases not matched to a gene: 0. Germline V gene data show CDR1 as SGDLS and CDR2 as YYNGEE. The CDR3 covers 14 residues. In DNA form, the CDR3 reads TGTGCCAGCAGCGTAGGGGACAGGGGCTACGAGCAGTACTTC. Translation: CASSVGDRGYEQYF.

The rearrangement links TRBV19 to TRBJ1-2; 8 bases line up with TRBD1. With 4 bases clipped from V and 2 bases from J, the junction kept 9 bases outside the gene matches. The germline V gene has CDR1 LNHDA and CDR2 SQIVND (reference sequence). The CDR3 sequence is 16 residues long. Here the CDR3 reads CASSKLGQATNYGYTF. Written as DNA, the CDR3 is TGTGCCAGTAGTAAACTGGGACAGGCAACCAACTATGGCTACACCTTC.

The rearrangement links TRBV20-1 to TRBJ1-1; D is unclear. The CDR3 is made up of 12 amino acids. The germline gives CDR1 DFQATT, CDR2 SNEGSKA (reference sequence). V was cut by 3 bases and J by 5 bases, with 10 bases left in between. The CDR3 region has the DNA TGCAGTGCTAGTGCGGGGTTTACTGAAGCTTTCTTT. This codes for CSASAGFTEAFF.

The chain recombines TRBV6-6 with TRBJ1-5; D is uncertain. V shed 6 bases and J shed 4 bases, with 7 bases lying between them. Germline lookup yields CDR1 MNHNY and CDR2 SVGAGI (reference sequence). The CDR3 totals 12 residues. The CDR3 region is CASRGGNQPQHF. CDR3 DNA: TGTGCCAGCAGGGGAGGTAATCAGCCCCAGCATTTT.

This clone has only a few counts. The chain links TRBV14 to TRBJ2-2; 9 bases match TRBD2. The CDR3 loop spans 17 amino acids. The germline gives CDR1 SGHDN, CDR2 FVKESK. J lost 5 bases, V lost 1 base, and 8 bases had no gene match. The DNA of the CDR3 is TGTGCCAGCAGCCAAGGACTAGCGGAATTTAAAACCGGGGAGCTGTTTTTT. Translated: CASSQGLAEFKTGELFF.

J is TRBJ2-1 and V is TRBV4-3; TRBD2 agrees at 9 bases. The CDR3 is 15 amino acids. CDR1 LGHNA and CDR2 YSLEER come from the germline V gene. The V gene end was trimmed by 1 base and the J gene end by 9 bases; junction bases not matched to a gene: 7. The CDR3 sequence: CASSQGRGGRFEQFF. The CDR3 coding sequence is TGCGCCAGCAGCCAAGGGCGGGGGGGCCGTTTTGAGCAGTTCTTC.

In its sample, this clone was seen a few times. The V call is TRBV18, the J call TRBJ2-2; 7 positions match TRBD2. From germline, CDR1 is KGHSH and CDR2 LQKENI. J lost 5 bases, V lost 3 bases, and 9 bases had no gene match. The CDR3 runs to 16 residues. DNA of the CDR3: TGTGCCAGCTCACCGTTGACTAGCTGGTCGACCGGGGAGCTGTTTTTT. The encoded protein is CASSPLTSWSTGELFF.

A few counts support this clone. The chain employs TRBV6-5 and TRBJ1-2, with D unclear. V was trimmed by 4 bases and J by 4 bases, leaving 16 bases between them. CDR3 length: 15 residues. CDR1 and CDR2 from the germline V gene are MNHEY and SVGAGI. For the CDR3, the DNA is TGTGCCAGCAGTTTCTTAGGACCCGAGGGCTATGGCTACACCTTC. It specifies CASSFLGPEGYGYTF.

The chain employs TRBV5-5 and TRBJ2-7, with D possibly TRBD1 on 6 matching bases. The CDR3 runs 15 residues. In germline, CDR1 is SGHKS, CDR2 YYEKEE (reference sequence). Trimming shortened V by 4 bases and J by 5 bases, and 19 bases separated the two germline ends. CDR3 sequence reads: CASSPEPGRGNEQYF. The DNA of the CDR3 is TGTGCCAGCAGCCCGGAACCGGGCAGGGGCAACGAGCAGTACTTC.

This clone has just one count. The chain is built from TRBV6-2 or TRBV6-3 and TRBJ2-1; 7 nucleotides align to TRBD2. The CDR3 loop spans 13 amino acids. Germline-derived CDR1 and CDR2 are MNHEY and SVGEGT. V was clipped by 5 bases and J by 6 bases; unmatched bases: 4. The CDR3 DNA sequence: TGTGCCAGCAGTCACGGGGGGTTCAATGAGCAGTTCTTC. As protein: CASSHGGFNEQFF.

The V gene is TRBV5-1, the J gene TRBJ1-3; the D is unclear. V lost 0 bases, J lost 0 bases, and 10 bases lay in between. Per the germline V gene, CDR1 is SGHRS and CDR2 is YFSETQ. This CDR3 region has 16 residues. Here the CDR3 DNA reads TGCGCCAGCAGCTTGGCCGCGGGAGTCTCTGGAAACACCATATATTTT. Protein: CASSLAAGVSGNTIYF. The full variable domain, completed using reference TRBV5-1 and TRBJ1-3, is KAGVTQTPRYLIKTRGQQVTLSCSPISGHRSVSWYQQTPGQGLQFLFEYFSETQRNKGNFPGRFSGRQFSNSRSEMNVSTLELGDSALYLCASSLAAGVSGNTIYFGEGSWLTVV.

The rearrangement uses TRBV6-5 and TRBJ1-1; 7 nucleotides align to TRBD1. CDR3 length: 15 amino acids. The V gene end was trimmed by 5 bases and the J gene end by 3 bases; junction bases not matched to a gene: 9. Germline CDR1 is MNHEY and CDR2 is SVGAGI. This CDR3 is CASSRQGGWDTEAFF. The CDR3 region has the DNA TGTGCCAGCAGTCGACAGGGCGGGTGGGACACTGAAGCTTTCTTT.

The J gene is TRBJ2-2, the V gene TRBV11-2; 8 bases line up with TRBD2. Germline V gene data show CDR1 as SGHAT and CDR2 as FQNNGV. The V and J ends lost 5 bases and 0 bases, in that order; junction bases with no gene match: 5. The CDR3 covers 16 residues. The CDR3 region has the DNA TGTGCCAGCAGCCCCTTAGCGGGGCCGAACACCGGGGAGCTGTTTTTT. This encodes CASSPLAGPNTGELFF.

J is TRBJ1-1 and V is TRBV11-2; no definite D call. Trimming removed 2 bases from V and 2 bases from J, with 15 bases in between. CDR1 is SGHAT, CDR2 FQNNGV, per germline. This CDR3 spans 16 amino acids. The CDR3 sequence is CASSLNVYPVNTEAFF. CDR3 in DNA: TGTGCCAGCAGCTTAAATGTTTATCCAGTCAACACTGAAGCTTTCTTT.

This clone was counted between two and nine times. The chain employs TRBV30 and TRBJ1-4; a possible D gene is TRBD1 (5 bases). The CDR3 has 16 residues. Trimming cost V 2 bases and J 8 bases, with 21 bases left between them. The germline V gene encodes CDR1 GTSNPN and CDR2 SVGIG (reference sequence). Written as DNA, the CDR3 is TGTGCCTGGAGTCCACTTCGGGGTGGGACGGGAGAAAAACTGTTTTTT. The encoded protein is CAWSPLRGGTGEKLFF.

The V call is TRBV4-2, the J call TRBJ2-7, with 9 nucleotides matching TRBD2. Trimming took 4 bases from V and 3 from J; bases not matched to a gene: 7. CDR1 LGHNA and CDR2 YNFKEQ come from the germline V gene. The CDR3 consists of 15 residues. CDR3 amino acids: CASSPGGSGGYEQYF. The DNA for the CDR3 is TGTGCCAGCAGCCCCGGTGGTAGCGGGGGCTACGAGCAGTACTTC.

V is TRBV30 and J is TRBJ1-1; D not certain. Germline V gene data show CDR1 as GTSNPN and CDR2 as SVGIG (reference sequence). V was clipped by 1 base and J by 6 bases, with 15 bases between them. The CDR3 has 14 amino acids. CDR3 bases: TGTGCCTGGAGTGGTGTGTCCCCTGAGGCTGAAGCTTTCTTT. Translation gives CAWSGVSPEAEAFF.

This chain joins TRBV4-2 and TRBJ1-1, with a possible D match to TRBD1 (6 bases). Germline V CDR1 and CDR2: LGHNA, YNFKEQ. CDR3 length: 16 residues. V lost 0 bases and J 2 bases, leaving 13 bases between the germline ends. As DNA, the CDR3 is TGTGCCAGCAGCCAAGAAGCGCGACAGGTAAACACTGAAGCTTTCTTT. This translates into CASSQEARQVNTEAFF.

The chain is built from TRBV9 and TRBJ1-2; TRBD1 might be the D (5 bases). Germline values: CDR1 SGDLS, CDR2 YYNGEE. Trimming pared 0 bases from V and 2 bases from J, leaving 11 bases between. The CDR3 covers 15 residues. CDR3 protein: CASSVEAGRNYGYTF. Written as DNA, the CDR3 is TGTGCCAGCAGCGTAGAGGCAGGGCGAAACTATGGCTACACCTTC. Full variable domain (outside the CDR3, taken from reference TRBV9 and TRBJ1-2): DSGVTQTPKHLITATGQRVTLRCSPRSGDLSVYWYQQSLDQGLQFLIQYYNGEERAKGNILERFSAQQFPDLHSELNLSSLELGDSALYFCASSVEAGRNYGYTFGSGTRLTVV.

The chain uses TRBV2 and TRBJ2-6; D uncertain. V was cut by 8 bases and J by 0 bases, with 14 bases left in between. CDR1 and CDR2 (germline): SNHLY, FYNNEI. There are 16 residues in the CDR3. CDR3 amino acids: CASLLPKSSGANVLTF. DNA of the CDR3: TGTGCCAGCCTACTTCCGAAGAGCTCTGGGGCCAACGTCCTGACTTTC.